The entry below gives a single T cell receptor (beta chain) sequence along with its context. Its cognate antigen is unknown. This sample stems from a study of cytomegalovirus exposure and HLA in healthy donors. Turning to the study itself: The 90 to 150 validation repertoires were produced on the same platform as the 650 or so repertoires of the first cohort. This was reported in a later analysis. The study, taken as a whole, reports: According to the study, some 160 TCR beta chains were cytomegalovirus-associated. Reports indicated that the classifier achieved high specificity and sensitivity in diagnosing cytomegalovirus status.

The donors were in the 120-subject validation cohort, distinct from the approximately 730-subject first cohort. TCRdb's table, derived via immunoSEQ multiplex PCR, lists solely in-frame clones and lacks some. This sample has 50,000 to 65,000 clones, with 85% to 95% found just once. The CDR3 loop spans 18 amino acids. The trim removed 1 base at V and 4 bases at J, leaving 12 bases unmatched. Looked up from germline, CDR1 is LGHNA and CDR2 is YSLEER. Sequenced input: PBMCs. This receptor was obtained from a woman aged 18-29 years in good health and CMV-seropositive. The chain carries TRBV4-3 and TRBJ2-1, with TRBD2 matching over 8 bases. CDR3 region: CASSQGPAGGAEYNEQFF. The CDR3 DNA reads TGCGCCAGCAGCCAAGGGCCCGCCGGGGGGGCCGAATACAATGAGCAGTTCTTC.